One and the same sample provided the 17 T cell receptor beta chains below, sequenced in a study of T cell repertoires in cytomegalovirus infection. From the reads, TCRdb called clonotypes with MiXCR, one entry per CDR3 protein. The table shows under 350,000 distinct CDR3 sequences, with more than 8% occurring only once. The sequenced sample was PBMCs. All receptors derive from a human donor in good health (CMV status not recorded). Some clones in this sample may be carry-over from other donors' samples.

V is TRBV7-6 and J is TRBJ1-1; TRBD1 is a possible D gene (5 bases). The V gene's germline CDR1 is SGHVS and CDR2 FNYEAQ. The CDR3 contains 14 residues. Trimming shortened V by 1 base and J by 6 bases, and 12 bases separated the two germline ends. CDR3 sequence (DNA): TGTGCCAGCAGCTTAGAGGGGCGGGCCGCTGAAGCTTTCTTT. Translating it yields CASSLEGRAAEAFF. The full variable domain, completed using reference TRBV7-6 and TRBJ1-1, is GAGVSQSPRYKVTKRGQDVALRCDPISGHVSLYWYRQALGQGPEFLTYFNYEAQQDKSGLPNDRFSAERPEGSISTLTIQRTEQRDSAMYRCASSLEGRAAEAFFGQGTRLTVV.

This clonotype was observed many times. This chain joins TRBV7-2 and TRBJ1-2, with TRBD1 matching over 8 bases. Germline CDR1 reads SGHTA; CDR2 reads FQGNSA. Trimming at V came to 5 bases and at J to 1 base, leaving 9 bases not matched to a gene. The CDR3 loop spans 16 amino acids. In DNA form, the CDR3 reads TGTGCCAGCAGCGCCTTCGGACAGGGACTTAACTATGGCTACACCTTC. Translated: CASSAFGQGLNYGYTF.

V gene TRBV6-2 or TRBV6-3 combines with J gene TRBJ1-1; D remains ambiguous. V was trimmed by 0 bases and J by 5 bases, leaving 7 bases between them. Germline lookup yields CDR1 MNHEY and CDR2 SVGEGT. This CDR3 is built from 13 residues. Written as DNA, the CDR3 is TGTGCCAGCAGTTACTCGCAAGGGACTGAAGCTTTCTTT. Its translation is CASSYSQGTEAFF.

This clonotype was counted a few times. In DNA form, the CDR3 reads TGTGCCAGTAGTTCCGGCCGGGACAGGGACTCTGGGGCCAACGTCCTGACTTTC. The encoded protein is CASSSGRDRDSGANVLTF. The chain links TRBV19 to TRBJ2-6, with 9 nucleotides matching TRBD1. The CDR3 length is 18 residues. Germline-derived CDR1 and CDR2 are LNHDA and SQIVND (reference sequence). Trimming took 5 bases from V and 0 from J; bases not matched to a gene: 8.

This clonotype was counted many times. This sequence joins TRBV7-2 and TRBJ2-1, with D hard to call. V lost 6 bases and J 5 bases, leaving 5 bases between the germline ends. Germline CDR1 and CDR2: SGHTA and FQGNSA. The CDR3 has 11 residues. CDR3 sequence (DNA): TGTGCCAGCAGTATTCACAATGAGCAGTTCTTC. Protein sequence: CASSIHNEQFF.

This clonotype occurred a few times. The chain combines TRBV5-1 with TRBJ1-4, with D possibly being TRBD1 (6 bases). The CDR3 contains 16 residues. V was clipped by 4 bases and J by 5 bases, with 18 bases between them. Germline V gives CDR1 SGHRS, CDR2 YFSETQ. The CDR3 nucleotides are TGCGCCAGCAGCCGGGATACTGGGGGGCGAAATGAAAAACTGTTTTTT. Its translation is CASSRDTGGRNEKLFF.

This clonotype was observed many times. The chain is built from TRBV6-6 and TRBJ1-5, with 9 bases fitting TRBD1. The germline gives CDR1 MNHNY, CDR2 SVGAGI (reference sequence). Unmatched junction bases numbered 7, after V lost 6 bases and J lost 1 base. This CDR3 spans 16 amino acids. The CDR3 protein is CASRTTTGGSNQPQHF. CDR3 coding DNA: TGTGCCAGCAGGACTACGACAGGGGGGAGCAATCAGCCCCAGCATTTT.

This clonotype was picked up a small number of times. This sequence joins TRBV20-1 and TRBJ2-3; 8 bases map to TRBD2. From germline, CDR1 is DFQATT and CDR2 SNEGSKA (reference sequence). This CDR3 has 13 amino acids. Unmatched junction bases numbered 6, after V lost 6 bases and J lost 4 bases. CDR3 loop: CSAAGTSSDTQYF. The CDR3 region has the DNA TGCAGTGCAGCCGGGACTAGTTCAGATACGCAGTATTTT.

This clonotype has more than one count but fewer than ten. V is TRBV9 and J is TRBJ2-3, with D possibly TRBD2 on 6 matching bases. Germline loops: CDR1 SGDLS, CDR2 YYNGEE. This CDR3 contains 18 residues. Between the trimmed V and J ends, which lost 0 bases and 7 bases, there was a span of 24 bases. CDR3 sequence: CASSVGDFGRDRVNTQYF. The CDR3 bases are TGTGCCAGCAGCGTAGGAGACTTCGGGAGAGATCGGGTTAATACGCAGTATTTT.

J is TRBJ2-1 and V is TRBV19; D call uncertain. The CDR3 has 14 residues. V gave up 5 bases and J gave up 6 bases, with 14 bases separating them. Germline values: CDR1 LNHDA, CDR2 SQIVND (reference sequence). The CDR3 sequence: CASSSSPSSNEQFF. DNA of the CDR3: TGTGCCAGTAGTTCCTCCCCCAGCTCCAATGAGCAGTTCTTC. The full variable domain, in which reference TRBV19 and TRBJ2-1 provide the parts outside the CDR3, is DGGITQSPKYLFRKEGQNVTLSCEQNLNHDAMYWYRQDPGQGLRLIYYSQIVNDFQKGDIAEGYSVSREKKESFPLTVTSAQKNPTAFYLCASSSSPSSNEQFFGPGTRLTVL.

V and J are TRBV30 and TRBJ2-7; unclear D gene. The CDR3 extends over 12 amino acids. Per germline, CDR1 GTSNPN and CDR2 SVGIG (reference sequence). Trimming left V 4 bases short and J 3 bases short, with 10 bases between. The CDR3 bases are TGTGCCTGGAAGGGAACAGACTACGAGCAGTACTTC. It translates to CAWKGTDYEQYF.

In its sample, this clonotype was seen many times. The rearrangement links TRBV7-2 to TRBJ1-2, with D possibly matching TRBD1 (5 bases). CDR1 is SGHTA and CDR2 is FQGNSA in the germline V gene. V dropped 5 bases and J dropped 2 bases, with 15 bases sitting between them. The CDR3 runs to 15 residues. The CDR3 reads CASSTTRQTNYGYTF. The CDR3 bases are TGTGCCAGCAGCACCACCCGACAGACAAACTATGGCTACACCTTC.

This clonotype was seen ten or more times. The gene calls are TRBV7-2 and TRBJ2-7; 7 nucleotides align to TRBD2. Per germline, CDR1 SGHTA and CDR2 FQGNSA. V gave up 4 bases and J gave up 3 bases; unmatched junction bases: 6. The CDR3 is 14 residues long. This CDR3 is CASSYQTGGYEQYF. The CDR3 bases are TGTGCCAGCAGCTATCAAACGGGGGGCTACGAGCAGTACTTC.

This clonotype was detected only a few times. This chain's CDR3 is CASNLGGANEKLFF. In nucleotides, the CDR3 is TGTGCCAGCAATCTCGGGGGGGCTAATGAAAAACTGTTTTTT. The rearrangement uses TRBV28 and TRBJ1-4, with D tentatively TRBD1 (5 bases). The CDR3 loop spans 14 amino acids. V was shortened by 7 bases and J by 3 bases, with 12 bases between the two germline ends. Germline V CDR1 and CDR2: MDHEN, SYDVKM. Filled out from reference TRBV28 and TRBJ1-4, the complete variable domain reads DVKVTQSSRYLVKRTGEKVFLECVQDMDHENMFWYRQDPGLGLRLIYFSYDVKMKEKGDIPEGYSVSREKKERFSLILESASTNQTSMYLCASNLGGANEKLFFGSGTQLSVL.

This clonotype was found many times. The chain recombines TRBV7-2 with TRBJ1-1; no definite D call. V was trimmed by 1 base and J by 1 base, leaving 10 bases between them. Germline V lookup: CDR1 SGHTA, CDR2 FQGNSA. The CDR3 sequence is 15 residues long. The CDR3 DNA is TGTGCCAGCAGCTTAGTGGGCACAGAGAACACTGAAGCTTTCTTT. Its protein product is CASSLVGTENTEAFF.

Many counts were recorded for this clonotype. The chain is built from TRBV7-2 and TRBJ2-4; TRBD1 matches 7 bases. The junction had 2 bases not matched to a gene; V was cut back by 1 base and J by 5 bases. CDR3 size: 14 residues. CDR1 and CDR2 (germline): SGHTA, FQGNSA. The CDR3 nucleotides are TGTGCCAGCAGCTTAGTAGGGGGCGAAAACATTCAGTACTTC. Translation gives CASSLVGGENIQYF. The full variable domain, its missing parts supplied by reference TRBV7-2 and TRBJ2-4, is GAGVSQSPSNKVTEKGKDVELRCDPISGHTALYWYRQSLGQGLEFLIYFQGNSAPDKSGLPSDRFSAERTGGSVSTLTIQRTQQEDSAVYLCASSLVGGENIQYFGAGTRLSVL.

The chain's CDR3 is CAWSRRQGRNEQFF. The CDR3 DNA reads as TGTGCCTGGAGTCGCCGACAGGGGAGAAATGAGCAGTTCTTC. This rearrangement joins TRBV30 to TRBJ2-1; TRBD1 matches at 8 bases. V lost 2 bases and J lost 7; bases outside the gene matches: 7. Germline CDR1 is GTSNPN and CDR2 is SVGIG (reference sequence). The CDR3 is made up of 14 amino acids.